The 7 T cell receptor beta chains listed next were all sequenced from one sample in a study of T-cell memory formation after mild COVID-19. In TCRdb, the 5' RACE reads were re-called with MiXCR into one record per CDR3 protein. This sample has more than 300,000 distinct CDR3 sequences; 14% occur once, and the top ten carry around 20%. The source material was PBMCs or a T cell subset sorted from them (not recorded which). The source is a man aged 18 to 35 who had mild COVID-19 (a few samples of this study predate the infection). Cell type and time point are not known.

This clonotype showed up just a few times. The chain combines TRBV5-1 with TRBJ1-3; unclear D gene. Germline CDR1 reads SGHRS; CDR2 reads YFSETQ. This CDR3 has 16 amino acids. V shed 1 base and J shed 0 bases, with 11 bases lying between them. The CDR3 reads CASSLSAEPSGNTIYF. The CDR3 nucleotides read TGCGCCAGCAGCTTGAGCGCCGAACCCTCTGGAAACACCATATATTTT. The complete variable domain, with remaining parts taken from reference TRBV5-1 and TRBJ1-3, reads KAGVTQTPRYLIKTRGQQVTLSCSPISGHRSVSWYQQTPGQGLQFLFEYFSETQRNKGNFPGRFSGRQFSNSRSEMNVSTLELGDSALYLCASSLSAEPSGNTIYFGEGSWLTVV.

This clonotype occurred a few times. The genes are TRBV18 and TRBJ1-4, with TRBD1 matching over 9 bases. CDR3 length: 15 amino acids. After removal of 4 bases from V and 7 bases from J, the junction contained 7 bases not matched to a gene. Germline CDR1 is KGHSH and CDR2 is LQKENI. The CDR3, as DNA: TGTGCCAGCTCACTGGGACAGGGAATCGGTGAAAAACTGTTTTTT. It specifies CASSLGQGIGEKLFF.

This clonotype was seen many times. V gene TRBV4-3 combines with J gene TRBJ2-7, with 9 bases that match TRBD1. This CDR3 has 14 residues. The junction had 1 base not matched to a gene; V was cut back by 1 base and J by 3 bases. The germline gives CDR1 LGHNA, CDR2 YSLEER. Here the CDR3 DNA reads TGCGCCAGCAGCCAAGCGGACAGGGGCTACGAGCAGTACTTC. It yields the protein CASSQADRGYEQYF.

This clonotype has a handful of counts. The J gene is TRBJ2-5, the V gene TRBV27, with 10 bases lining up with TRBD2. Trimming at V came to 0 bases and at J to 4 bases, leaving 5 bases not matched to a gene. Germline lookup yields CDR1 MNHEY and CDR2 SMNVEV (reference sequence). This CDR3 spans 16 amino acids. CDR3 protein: CASSLSLAGAAETQYF. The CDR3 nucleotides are TGTGCCAGCAGTTTATCCCTAGCGGGAGCGGCAGAGACCCAGTACTTC.

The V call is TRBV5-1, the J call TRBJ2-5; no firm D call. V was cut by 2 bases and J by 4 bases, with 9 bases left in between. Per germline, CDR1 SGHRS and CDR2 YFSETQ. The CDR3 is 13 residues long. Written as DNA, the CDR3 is TGCGCCAGCAGCTTCCCCGGAAGAGAGACCCAGTACTTC. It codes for CASSFPGRETQYF.

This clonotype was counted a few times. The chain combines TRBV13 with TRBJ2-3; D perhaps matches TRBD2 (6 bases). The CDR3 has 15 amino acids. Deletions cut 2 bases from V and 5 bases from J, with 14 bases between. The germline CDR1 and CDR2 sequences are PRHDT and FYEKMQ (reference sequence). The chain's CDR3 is CASSLTLWGGDTQYF. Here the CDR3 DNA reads TGTGCCAGCAGCTTAACTTTATGGGGAGGAGATACGCAGTATTTT.

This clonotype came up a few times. CDR3 region: CAWGDSYYEQYF. CDR3 coding DNA: TGTGCCTGGGGGGACAGTTACTACGAGCAGTACTTC. The chain carries TRBV30 and TRBJ2-7, with 7 bases that match TRBD1. V lost 5 bases and J lost 3; bases outside the gene matches: 4. This CDR3 is built from 12 residues. Looked up from germline, CDR1 is GTSNPN and CDR2 is SVGIG (reference sequence).